Listed here is a single T cell receptor (beta chain). The sample is drawn from a study of beta chain features in type 1 diabetes. Sequencing targeted expressed TCRB transcripts, as all isolated RNA had been reverse transcribed. Clones were read by immunoSEQ multiplex PCR, and TCRdb kept only the in-frame ones, dropping some. The data show about 900,000 clones, 15% to 20% seen once. Trimming stripped 0 bases from V and 2 bases from J, with 9 bases between. The CDR3 runs to 14 residues. Germline V gene sequence: CDR1 SGDLS, CDR2 YYNGEE. Every donor provided one heparinised blood draw, which averaged approximately 120 mL.

The chain combines TRBV9 with TRBJ2-7, with D unclear. The clonotype comes from a woman younger than 30 in good health. Sequenced material: naive CD4+ T cells from blood. The CDR3 DNA follows: TGTGCCAGCAGCGTAGGGCAGGCAGCCTACGAGCAGTACTTC. It translates to CASSVGQAAYEQYF.